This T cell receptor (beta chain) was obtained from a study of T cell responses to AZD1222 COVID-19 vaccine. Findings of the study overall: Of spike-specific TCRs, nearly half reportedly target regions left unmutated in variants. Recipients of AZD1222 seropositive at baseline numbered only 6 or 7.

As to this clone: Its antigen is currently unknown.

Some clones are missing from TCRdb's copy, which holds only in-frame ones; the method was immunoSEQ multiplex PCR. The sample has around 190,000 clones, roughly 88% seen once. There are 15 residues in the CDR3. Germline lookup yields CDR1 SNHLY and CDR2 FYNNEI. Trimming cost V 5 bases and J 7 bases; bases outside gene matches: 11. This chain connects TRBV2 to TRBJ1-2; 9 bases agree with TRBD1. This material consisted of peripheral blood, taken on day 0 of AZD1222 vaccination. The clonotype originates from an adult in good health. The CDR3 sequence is CASSPAGTGLSGYTF. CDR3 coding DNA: TGTGCCAGCAGTCCTGCCGGGACAGGGTTGAGTGGCTACACCTTC. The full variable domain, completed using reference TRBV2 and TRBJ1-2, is EPEVTQTPSHQVTQMGQEVILRCVPISNHLYFYWYRQILGQKVEFLVSFYNNEISEKSEIFDDQFSVERPDGSNFTLKIRSTKLEDSAMYFCASSPAGTGLSGYTFGSGTRLTVV.